This is a list of T cell receptor beta chains from one sample in a study of T cells in Graves' hyperthyroidism and ophthalmopathy. TCRdb independently ran MiXCR on the multiplex PCR reads; one entry per CDR3 protein. The profile shows 600,000 or so distinct CDR3 sequences, around 16% of them singletons. Sequencing was done on a sample of blood. These receptors all stem from a woman in her 30s with Graves' hyperthyroidism. Both conserved end residues are part of each CDR3. Fields, in order: V gene, clone size, J gene, D gene, CDR3 protein, CDR3 DNA. The D gene is left open where the match is weak. Clone size is stated in some rows and not others, as once, few, many or a class when expanded.

TRBV12-3/TRBV12-4	.	TRBJ1-6	.	CASSFGLYNSPLHF	TGTGCCAGCAGTTTCGGTCTCTATAATTCACCCCTCCACTTT
TRBV18	many	TRBJ2-3	.	CASSPNLQGTDTQYF	TGTGCCAGCTCACCAAATTTGCAGGGTACAGATACGCAGTATTTT
TRBV5-6	few	TRBJ1-1	.	CASSHAGWMNTEAFF	TGTGCCAGCAGCCATGCAGGGTGGATGAACACTGAAGCTTTCTTT
TRBV11-3	.	TRBJ2-2	.	CASNEEFKTGELFF	TGTGCCAGCAATGAGGAGTTTAAGACCGGGGAGCTGTTTTTT
TRBV12-3/TRBV12-4	many	TRBJ2-7	TRBD2	CASSNSGRPSYEQYF	TGTGCCAGCAGTAATAGCGGGAGGCCTTCCTACGAGCAGTACTTC
TRBV11-3	.	TRBJ2-3	TRBD2	CASSPTSGSGGSTDTQYF	TGTGCCAGCAGCCCAACTAGCGGGAGTGGGGGGAGCACAGATACGCAGTATTTT
TRBV29-1	.	TRBJ1-1	.	CSVEDGRNTEAFF	TGCAGCGTTGAAGACGGACGAAACACTGAAGCTTTCTTT
TRBV7-2	many	TRBJ2-7	.	CASSLGQKYEQYF	TGTGCCAGCAGCTTAGGTCAAAAATACGAGCAGTACTTC
TRBV7-9	.	TRBJ2-2	.	CAGRHRLAQANTGELFF	TGTGCCGGCAGACACCGTTTGGCGCAGGCGAACACCGGGGAGCTGTTTTTT
TRBV28	many	TRBJ1-1	.	CASSRMNTEAFF	TGTGCCAGCAGCAGAATGAACACTGAAGCTTTCTTT
TRBV7-2	many	TRBJ2-5	.	CASSLAGGGETQYF	TGTGCCAGCAGCTTAGCAGGAGGCGGAGAGACCCAGTACTTC
TRBV6-1	few	TRBJ2-2	TRBD1	CASSRDRATGELFF	TGTGCCAGCAGCAGAGACAGGGCAACCGGGGAGCTGTTTTTT
TRBV7-9	many	TRBJ2-7	TRBD1	CASSGTESSYEQYF	TGTGCCAGCAGCGGGACAGAGAGCTCCTACGAGCAGTACTTC
TRBV7-2	few	TRBJ1-5	TRBD1	CASRKGQGALNQPQHF	TGTGCCAGCAGAAAAGGACAGGGGGCCCTCAATCAGCCCCAGCATTTT
TRBV27	many	TRBJ2-3	TRBD1	CASSPPRTGWTTDTQYF	TGTGCCAGCAGTCCCCCTCGGACAGGGTGGACCACAGATACGCAGTATTTT
TRBV28	.	TRBJ2-3	TRBD2	CASSLSGLAEGDTQYF	TGTGCCAGCAGCCTATCAGGACTAGCGGAGGGAGATACGCAGTATTTT
TRBV7-2	many	TRBJ2-1	TRBD1	CASSPAGTGNNEQFF	TGTGCCAGCAGCCCCGCCGGGACAGGTAACAATGAGCAGTTCTTC
TRBV15	many	TRBJ1-1	TRBD1	CATSGGQGGTEAFF	TGTGCCACCAGCGGTGGACAGGGTGGCACTGAAGCTTTCTTT
TRBV5-8	many	TRBJ2-1	TRBD2	CASSLESWTSNNEQFF	TGTGCCAGCAGCTTGGAAAGCTGGACTAGCAACAATGAGCAGTTCTTC
TRBV10-3	many	TRBJ2-7	.	CAISADREEIDEQYF	TGTGCCATCAGCGCCGACAGGGAGGAAATCGACGAGCAGTACTTC
TRBV18	many	TRBJ1-1	TRBD1	CGTGGLEAFF	TGTGGGACAGGGGGATTGGAAGCTTTCTTT
TRBV2	many	TRBJ2-7	.	CASSWTPLYEQYF	TGTGCCAGCAGTTGGACGCCGCTCTACGAGCAGTACTTC
TRBV3-1	.	TRBJ2-3	TRBD2	CASSQVWREGPPAGDTQYF	TGTGCCAGCAGCCAAGTTTGGCGGGAGGGCCCCCCCGCCGGAGATACGCAGTATTTT
TRBV11-2	many	TRBJ2-1	TRBD2	CASSAGLAGYNEQFF	TGTGCCAGCAGCGCGGGACTAGCGGGATACAATGAGCAGTTCTTC
TRBV5-1	many	TRBJ2-1	.	CASSLGDNYYNEQFF	TGCGCCAGCAGCTTGGGGGACAACTACTACAATGAGCAGTTCTTC
TRBV2	many	TRBJ2-7	.	CASSEGWGAYEQYF	TGTGCCAGCAGTGAAGGGTGGGGAGCCTACGAGCAGTACTTC
TRBV6-1	many	TRBJ2-1	TRBD2	CASTLSWTSGNEQFF	TGTGCCAGCACCCTTTCCTGGACTAGCGGGAATGAGCAGTTCTTC
TRBV6-2/TRBV6-3	few	TRBJ2-3	TRBD2	CASSVPGLAGALLDTQYF	TGTGCCAGCAGTGTTCCGGGACTAGCGGGAGCCCTTTTGGATACGCAGTATTTT
TRBV28	.	TRBJ2-2	.	CASKDRNTGELFF	TGTGCCAGTAAAGACAGAAACACCGGGGAGCTGTTTTTT
TRBV20-1	.	TRBJ1-2	.	CSASWGAPGYTF	TGCAGTGCTAGTTGGGGGGCGCCCGGCTACACCTTC
TRBV6-1	.	TRBJ2-4	TRBD1	CASSSGQAEYF	TGTGCCAGCAGTAGTGGACAGGCTGAGTACTTC
TRBV7-9	few	TRBJ2-6	.	CASTLSGGANVLTF	TGTGCCAGCACCTTAAGTGGTGGGGCCAACGTCCTGACTTTC
TRBV18	many	TRBJ1-2	.	CASSPPTGTGYTF	TGTGCCAGCTCACCACCGACAGGAACCGGCTACACCTTC
TRBV7-2	many	TRBJ2-1	.	CASSLVSIEQFF	TGTGCCAGCAGCTTAGTGTCGATTGAGCAGTTCTTC
TRBV11-2	.	TRBJ2-7	.	CASTGKGQSPYEQYF	TGTGCCAGCACCGGCAAGGGGCAGTCCCCCTACGAGCAGTACTTC
TRBV20-1	.	TRBJ2-7	.	CSAISSGKGRGSNEQYF	TGCAGTGCTATTTCTAGCGGTAAAGGCAGGGGATCAAACGAGCAGTACTTC
TRBV3-1	many	TRBJ2-3	.	CASSQPEGGSTDTQYF	TGTGCCAGCAGCCAACCCGAAGGGGGGAGCACAGATACGCAGTATTTT
TRBV9	once	TRBJ1-2	.	CASSVGVSANYGYTF	TGTGCCAGCAGCGTAGGCGTTTCCGCTAACTATGGCTACACCTTC
TRBV6-5	once	TRBJ1-3	.	CASSSRGRVSGNTIYF	TGTGCCAGCAGTTCGAGGGGACGGGTCTCTGGAAACACCATATATTTT
TRBV12-3/TRBV12-4	.	TRBJ2-3	TRBD2	CASSSVDGLVLSDTQYF	TGTGCCAGCAGTTCTGTTGATGGACTAGTCTTGTCAGATACGCAGTATTTT
TRBV18	few	TRBJ2-1	TRBD2	CASSPGLAGAEDNEQFF	TGTGCCAGCTCACCGGGACTAGCGGGAGCTGAGGACAATGAGCAGTTCTTC
TRBV5-1	few	TRBJ2-5	TRBD2	CASSSASGETQYF	TGCGCCAGCAGCTCCGCTAGCGGGGAGACCCAGTACTTC
TRBV19	few	TRBJ2-7	TRBD1	CASGPGQDYYEQYF	TGTGCCAGTGGACCGGGACAGGATTACTACGAGCAGTACTTC
TRBV6-1	few	TRBJ1-2	TRBD1	CASSPKAGGGGYTF	TGTGCCAGCAGCCCCAAGGCAGGGGGAGGTGGCTACACCTTC
TRBV24-1	.	TRBJ2-3	.	CATSDRNTFTDTQYF	TGTGCCACCAGTGACCGAAACACATTCACAGATACGCAGTATTTT
TRBV29-1	.	TRBJ2-5	TRBD1	CSVHRGQGPGETQYF	TGCAGCGTTCACCGGGGACAGGGGCCGGGGGAGACCCAGTACTTC
TRBV24-1	few	TRBJ2-1	.	CATSETGTFGGNEQFF	TGTGCCACCAGTGAAACCGGGACTTTTGGGGGGAATGAGCAGTTCTTC
TRBV7-9	few	TRBJ2-3	.	CASSSTRTSTDTQYF	TGTGCCAGCAGCTCCACAAGAACTTCCACAGATACGCAGTATTTT
TRBV11-2	few	TRBJ2-7	TRBD2	CASSLTSGTFYEQYF	TGTGCCAGCAGCTTAACTAGCGGGACGTTCTACGAGCAGTACTTC
TRBV28	many	TRBJ2-1	TRBD2	CASSYSGSNEQFF	TGTGCCAGCAGCTATAGCGGGAGCAATGAGCAGTTCTTC
TRBV4-1	.	TRBJ2-3	.	CAGSLTSSTDTQYF	TGCGCCGGCAGCCTTACAAGTAGCACAGATACGCAGTATTTT
TRBV5-1	.	TRBJ2-7	TRBD1	CASNNPGQGNYEQYF	TGCGCCAGCAACAATCCGGGACAGGGTAACTACGAGCAGTACTTC
TRBV14	.	TRBJ2-1	.	CASSQAVYNEQFF	TGTGCCAGCAGCCAAGCGGTATACAATGAGCAGTTCTTC
TRBV2	many	TRBJ2-3	.	CASSERGGGVTDTQYF	TGTGCCAGCAGTGAAAGAGGAGGGGGGGTCACAGATACGCAGTATTTT
TRBV19	few	TRBJ2-1	.	CASSIQGVNEQFF	TGTGCCAGTAGTATCCAAGGGGTCAATGAGCAGTTCTTC
TRBV28	many	TRBJ2-1	TRBD2	CASSLSGGGTYNEQFF	TGTGCCAGCAGTTTATCGGGAGGGGGAACTTACAATGAGCAGTTCTTC
TRBV2	many	TRBJ1-4	TRBD1	CASSRGQGAGFNEKLFF	TGTGCCAGCAGTCGAGGACAGGGGGCGGGTTTTAATGAAAAACTGTTTTTT
TRBV28	many	TRBJ1-1	.	CASSLGGDPLEAFF	TGTGCCAGCAGTTTAGGGGGGGACCCACTTGAAGCTTTCTTT
TRBV20-1	few	TRBJ2-5	TRBD2	CSARDSGTSWETQYF	TGCAGTGCGAGAGATTCCGGGACTAGTTGGGAGACCCAGTACTTC